The 25 T cell receptor beta chains below all came from one sample that was sequenced in a study of cytomegalovirus exposure and HLA in healthy donors. 60 Vbeta and 13 Jbeta primers were used in PCR. Generated by immunoSEQ multiplex PCR, the TCRdb table keeps only in-frame clones and is missing some. The sample has about 120,000 clones, roughly 80% seen once. What was sequenced was PBMCs. Receptors were obtained from a female donor in good health and CMV-seronegative.

J is TRBJ2-7 and V is TRBV11-2; TRBD1 might be the D (6 bases). Germline CDR1 reads SGHAT; CDR2 reads FQNNGV. Trimming removed 3 bases at V and 7 bases at J, with 13 bases between. CDR3 length equals 13 residues. This CDR3 reads CASSLAGAREQYF. The CDR3 nucleotides read TGTGCCAGCAGCTTGGCAGGGGCGAGGGAGCAGTACTTC.

The chain couples TRBV4-2 to TRBJ2-5; 8 nucleotides align to TRBD2. The better agreement between TRBJ2-7 and the DNA end casts doubt on the J call. CDR3 length equals 15 residues. Germline CDR1 LGHNA, CDR2 YNFKEQ. The DNA of the CDR3 is TGTGCCAGCAGCCCTAACAGCGGGAGCACCTACGAGCAGTACTTC. Its translation is CASSPNSGSTYEQYF.

The chain joins TRBV9 to TRBJ1-3, with TRBD1 as a possible D gene (5 bases). V was trimmed by 0 bases and J by 4 bases, leaving 11 bases between them. Germline V gives CDR1 SGDLS, CDR2 YYNGEE. The CDR3 is 15 amino acids. The chain's CDR3 is CASSVGGLVGNTIYF. The CDR3 DNA reads TGTGCCAGCAGCGTAGGGGGCTTGGTAGGAAACACCATATATTTT.

The chain uses TRBV11-2 and TRBJ2-1; D unclear. Trimming took 1 base from V and 4 from J, leaving 5 bases between them. Per germline, CDR1 SGHAT and CDR2 FQNNGV. This CDR3 is 13 amino acids long. Here the CDR3 DNA reads TGTGCCAGCAGCTTAGCGACTTACAATGAGCAGTTCTTC. Translation gives CASSLATYNEQFF.

The gene calls are TRBV27 and TRBJ2-2; 13 bases match TRBD2. This CDR3 has 16 amino acids. Germline V gene data show CDR1 as MNHEY and CDR2 as SMNVEV (reference sequence). Unmatched junction bases numbered 5, after V lost 6 bases and J lost 4 bases. Here the CDR3 reads CASRGLAGASTGELFF. CDR3 DNA: TGTGCCAGCAGAGGACTAGCGGGAGCTTCCACCGGGGAGCTGTTTTTT.

This clone was counted a few times. The chain has TRBV29-1 and TRBJ2-7; perhaps TRBD1 as D (5 bases). Germline values: CDR1 SQVTM, CDR2 ANQGSEA. Trimming took off 4 bases at V and 5 bases at J, with 18 bases between the two ends. This CDR3 is built from 14 residues. The CDR3 nucleotides are TGCAGCGTTGTACGCCAGGGCAACCAAGACGAGCAGTACTTC. It yields the protein CSVVRQGNQDEQYF.

The chain is built from TRBV7-9 and TRBJ1-2, with 8 bases identical to TRBD1. The CDR3 is 15 residues long. The junction had 8 bases not matched to a gene; V was cut back by 4 bases and J by 4 bases. CDR1 and CDR2 (germline): SEHNR, FQNEAQ (reference sequence). The CDR3 loop is CASSSMDRVVYGYTF. CDR3 nucleotides: TGTGCCAGCAGCTCTATGGACAGGGTGGTCTATGGCTACACCTTC. The complete variable domain, with remaining parts taken from reference TRBV7-9 and TRBJ1-2, reads DTGVSQNPRHKITKRGQNVTFRCDPISEHNRLYWYRQTLGQGPEFLTYFQNEAQLEKSRLLSDRFSAERPKGSFSTLEIQRTEQGDSAMYLCASSSMDRVVYGYTFGSGTRLTVV.

This chain joins TRBV6-1 and TRBJ1-1; D perhaps matches TRBD1 (6 bases). CDR3 length: 13 residues. Trimming removed 5 bases from V and 7 bases from J, with 14 bases in between. From germline, CDR1 is MNHNS and CDR2 SASEGT. In DNA form, the CDR3 reads TGTGCCAGCAGTCTACTCTCGACAGGTGAAGCTTTCTTT. Amino acid sequence: CASSLLSTGEAFF.

This chain uses TRBV4-2 with TRBJ1-2; D possibly corresponds to TRBD1 (6 bases). Germline CDR1 and CDR2: LGHNA and YNFKEQ. Trimming removed 0 bases at V and 6 bases at J, with 11 bases between. This CDR3 is 14 amino acids long. The CDR3 DNA reads as TGTGCCAGCAGCCAAGACGGGGGGGCTAATGGCTACACCTTC. Translating gives CASSQDGGANGYTF.

The chain joins TRBV6-6 to TRBJ2-2; TRBD1 is a possible D gene (6 bases). The CDR3 is 15 amino acids. Germline V gene sequence: CDR1 MNHNY, CDR2 SVGAGI (reference sequence). The V end was cut by 3 bases, the J end by 1 base, with 9 bases between. CDR3 sequence: CASSYQGMNTGELFF. The CDR3, as DNA: TGTGCCAGCAGTTATCAGGGGATGAACACCGGGGAGCTGTTTTTT.

This clone came up once. V and J are TRBV27 and TRBJ2-5; D might be TRBD2 (6 bases). This CDR3 has 16 amino acids. Germline V gene data show CDR1 as MNHEY and CDR2 as SMNVEV (reference sequence). The ends were cut back, 7 bases at V and 4 bases at J, with 22 bases in the middle. The CDR3 DNA is TGTGCCAGCACCCGACGGTTGGGAGGCTCCCGAGAGACCCAGTACTTC. Translated, it gives CASTRRLGGSRETQYF.

This chain links TRBV5-6 with TRBJ2-3, with D tentatively TRBD1 (6 bases). The V gene's germline CDR1 is SGHDT and CDR2 YYEEEE. This CDR3 is built from 15 residues. Trimming took off 4 bases at V and 3 bases at J, with 15 bases between the two ends. CDR3 loop: CASSPDGQMTDTQYF. CDR3 nucleotides: TGTGCCAGCAGCCCAGACGGACAGATGACAGATACGCAGTATTTT.

The rearrangement joins TRBV6-1 to TRBJ2-7; no reliable D call. Trimming pared 1 base from V and 4 bases from J, leaving 11 bases between. The CDR3 covers 14 residues. Germline assignment: CDR1 MNHNS and CDR2 SASEGT. CDR3 loop: CASSEGLRQYEQYF. CDR3 nucleotide sequence: TGTGCCAGCAGTGAAGGGTTGAGGCAGTACGAGCAGTACTTC.

The chain links TRBV27 to TRBJ2-1; 8 bases line up with TRBD1. This CDR3 is 14 amino acids long. V gave up 3 bases and J gave up 6 bases; unmatched junction bases: 4. Germline assignment: CDR1 MNHEY and CDR2 SMNVEV (reference sequence). CDR3 nucleotide sequence: TGTGCCAGCAGTTTGAACAGGGGGAGCAATGAGCAGTTCTTC. Its translation: CASSLNRGSNEQFF.

The gene calls are TRBV30 and TRBJ2-1; unclear D gene. Trimming removed 0 bases from V and 7 bases from J, with 7 bases in between. This CDR3 has 12 residues. The germline V gene has CDR1 GTSNPN and CDR2 SVGIG (reference sequence). The CDR3 spells CAWSVLMNEQFF. CDR3 DNA sequence: TGTGCCTGGAGTGTACTGATGAATGAGCAGTTCTTC.

V is TRBV9 and J is TRBJ2-1; D possibly corresponds to TRBD2 (5 bases). The germline gives CDR1 SGDLS, CDR2 YYNGEE. The ends were cut back, 0 bases at V and 1 base at J, with 8 bases in the middle. The CDR3 has 15 residues. As DNA, the CDR3 is TGTGCCAGCAGCGTAGAAGCGGTATCCTACAATGAGCAGTTCTTC. This codes for CASSVEAVSYNEQFF.

The chain links TRBV19 to TRBJ2-1; D possibly corresponds to TRBD2 (6 bases). Germline CDR1 LNHDA, CDR2 SQIVND (reference sequence). Between the trimmed V and J ends, which lost 6 bases and 3 bases, there was a span of 6 bases. CDR3 length: 12 amino acids. In nucleotides, the CDR3 is TGTGCCAGTAGCGGGAGCTACAATGAGCAGTTCTTC. Protein sequence: CASSGSYNEQFF.

This clone was detected only once. The chain uses TRBV5-1 and TRBJ2-2; 8 nucleotides line up with TRBD1. With 4 bases clipped from V and 5 bases from J, the junction kept 10 bases outside the gene matches. CDR3 length equals 16 residues. Germline CDR1 reads SGHRS; CDR2 reads YFSETQ. CDR3 DNA: TGCGCCAGCAGCCCACGACAGGGGCTTTCGACCGGGGAGCTGTTTTTT. Translation gives CASSPRQGLSTGELFF.

The chain uses TRBV18 and TRBJ1-1, with a weak D call TRBD1 (6 bases). V lost 3 bases and J lost 0, with 14 bases in between. Germline lookup yields CDR1 KGHSH and CDR2 LQKENI. CDR3 size: 16 residues. The CDR3 region is CASSPVPGHLNTEAFF. DNA of the CDR3: TGTGCCAGCTCACCCGTCCCGGGACACCTGAACACTGAAGCTTTCTTT.

This chain connects TRBV11-2 to TRBJ1-1; D is uncertain. Trimming cost V 0 bases and J 4 bases, with 9 bases left between them. Looked up from germline, CDR1 is SGHAT and CDR2 is FQNNGV. The CDR3 length is 14 residues. For the CDR3, the DNA is TGTGCCAGCAGCTTAGAGAAGCGTAGCACTGAAGCTTTCTTT. This codes for CASSLEKRSTEAFF.

This chain connects TRBV4-2 to TRBJ2-7; 8 nucleotides agree with TRBD2. The germline V gene encodes CDR1 LGHNA and CDR2 YNFKEQ. Germline trimming cut 4 bases from V and 7 bases from J; bases unmatched to any gene: 3. This CDR3 contains 12 residues. CDR3 sequence: CASSLSGGEQYF. CDR3 coding DNA: TGTGCCAGCAGCCTAAGCGGGGGTGAGCAGTACTTC.

J is TRBJ2-3 and V is TRBV30; 12 bases are a match to TRBD2. J gave up 0 bases and V 6 bases, and 1 base lay outside the gene matches. CDR3 length: 14 amino acids. Per the germline V gene, CDR1 is GTSNPN and CDR2 is SVGIG (reference sequence). The CDR3 is CACTSGRSTDTQYF. For the CDR3, the DNA is TGTGCCTGCACTAGCGGGAGGAGCACAGATACGCAGTATTTT.

V usage is TRBV14 and J usage is TRBJ2-7; D is perhaps TRBD2 (5 bases). Germline V gene data show CDR1 as SGHDN and CDR2 as FVKESK. Trimming left V 4 bases short and J 1 base short, with 14 bases between. The CDR3 covers 15 residues. CDR3 sequence reads: CASSPQRAVSYEQYF. CDR3 sequence (DNA): TGTGCCAGCAGCCCACAGAGGGCAGTTTCCTACGAGCAGTACTTC.

This chain joins TRBV21-1 and TRBJ2-1; the DNA was not used to check the table's D call, TRBD2. TRBV21-1 is assigned pseudogene status. There are 16 residues in the CDR3. Here the CDR3 DNA reads TGTGCCAGCAGCAAGTTACAGCGGCTGACCTACAATGAGCAGTTCTTC. Translating gives CASSKLQRLTYNEQFF.

To note about this clone: At one boundary the junction diverges from the germline segment, which might be a read error. J is TRBJ2-3 and V is TRBV28, with TRBD2 matching 8 bases. Germline-derived CDR1 and CDR2 are MDHEN and SYDVKM. CDR3 length: 13 amino acids. The CDR3 DNA reads as TGTGCCAGCAGTCGGACTAGCAAAGATACGCAGTATTTT. Translation gives CASSRTSKDTQYF.